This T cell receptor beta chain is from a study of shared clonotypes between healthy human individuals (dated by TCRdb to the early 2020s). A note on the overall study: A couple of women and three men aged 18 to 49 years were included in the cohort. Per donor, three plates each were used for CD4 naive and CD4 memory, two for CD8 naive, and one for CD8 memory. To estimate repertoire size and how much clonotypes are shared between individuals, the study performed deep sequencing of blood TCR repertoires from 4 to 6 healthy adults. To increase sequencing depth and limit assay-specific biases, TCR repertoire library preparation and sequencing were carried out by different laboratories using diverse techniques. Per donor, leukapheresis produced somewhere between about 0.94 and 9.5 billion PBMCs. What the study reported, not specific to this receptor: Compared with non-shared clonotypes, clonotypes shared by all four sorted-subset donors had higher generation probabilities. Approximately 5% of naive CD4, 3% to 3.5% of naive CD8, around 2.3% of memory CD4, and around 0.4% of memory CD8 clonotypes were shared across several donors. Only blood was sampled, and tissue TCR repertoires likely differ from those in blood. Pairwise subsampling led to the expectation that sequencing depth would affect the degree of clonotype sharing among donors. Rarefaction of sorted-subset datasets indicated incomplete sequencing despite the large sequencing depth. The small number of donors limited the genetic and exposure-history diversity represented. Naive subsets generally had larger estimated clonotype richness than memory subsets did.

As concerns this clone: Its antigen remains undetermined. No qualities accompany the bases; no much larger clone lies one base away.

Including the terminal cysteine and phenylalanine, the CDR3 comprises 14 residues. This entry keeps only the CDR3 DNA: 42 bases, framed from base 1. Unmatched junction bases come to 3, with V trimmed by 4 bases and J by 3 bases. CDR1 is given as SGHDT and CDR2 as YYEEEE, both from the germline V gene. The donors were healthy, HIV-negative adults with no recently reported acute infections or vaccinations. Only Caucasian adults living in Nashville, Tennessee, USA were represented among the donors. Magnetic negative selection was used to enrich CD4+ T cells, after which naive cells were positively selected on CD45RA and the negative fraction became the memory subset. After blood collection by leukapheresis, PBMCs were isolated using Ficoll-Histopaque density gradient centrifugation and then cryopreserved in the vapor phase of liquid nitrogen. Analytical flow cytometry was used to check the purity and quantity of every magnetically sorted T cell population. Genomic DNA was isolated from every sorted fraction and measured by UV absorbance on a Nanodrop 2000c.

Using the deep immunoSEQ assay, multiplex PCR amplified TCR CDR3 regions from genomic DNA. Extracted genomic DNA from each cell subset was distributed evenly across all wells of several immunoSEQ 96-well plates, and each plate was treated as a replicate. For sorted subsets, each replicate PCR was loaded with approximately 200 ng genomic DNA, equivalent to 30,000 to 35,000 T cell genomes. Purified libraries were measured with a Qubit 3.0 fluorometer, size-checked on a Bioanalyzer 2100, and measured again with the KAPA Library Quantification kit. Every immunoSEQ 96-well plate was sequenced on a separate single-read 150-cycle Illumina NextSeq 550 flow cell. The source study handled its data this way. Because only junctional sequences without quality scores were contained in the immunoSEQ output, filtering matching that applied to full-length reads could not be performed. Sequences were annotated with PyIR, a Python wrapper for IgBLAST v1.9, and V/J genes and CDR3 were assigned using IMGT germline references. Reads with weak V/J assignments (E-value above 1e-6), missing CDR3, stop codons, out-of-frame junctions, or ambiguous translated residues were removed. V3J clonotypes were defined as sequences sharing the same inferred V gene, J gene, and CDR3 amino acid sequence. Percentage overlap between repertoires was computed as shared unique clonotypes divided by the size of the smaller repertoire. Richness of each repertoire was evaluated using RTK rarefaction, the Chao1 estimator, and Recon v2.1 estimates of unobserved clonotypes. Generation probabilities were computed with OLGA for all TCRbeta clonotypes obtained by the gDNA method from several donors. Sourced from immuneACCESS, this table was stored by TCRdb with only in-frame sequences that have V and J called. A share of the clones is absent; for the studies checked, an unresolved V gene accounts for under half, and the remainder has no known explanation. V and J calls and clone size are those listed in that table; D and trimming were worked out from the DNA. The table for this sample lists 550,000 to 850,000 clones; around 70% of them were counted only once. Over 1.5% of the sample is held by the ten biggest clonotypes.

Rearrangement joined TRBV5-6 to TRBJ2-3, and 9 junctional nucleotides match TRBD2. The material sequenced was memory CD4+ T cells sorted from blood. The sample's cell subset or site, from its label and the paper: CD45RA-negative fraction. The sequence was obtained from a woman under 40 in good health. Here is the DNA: TGTGCCAGCAGCCCGGGACTAGCAACAGATACGCAGTATTTT. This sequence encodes CASSPGLATDTQYF.